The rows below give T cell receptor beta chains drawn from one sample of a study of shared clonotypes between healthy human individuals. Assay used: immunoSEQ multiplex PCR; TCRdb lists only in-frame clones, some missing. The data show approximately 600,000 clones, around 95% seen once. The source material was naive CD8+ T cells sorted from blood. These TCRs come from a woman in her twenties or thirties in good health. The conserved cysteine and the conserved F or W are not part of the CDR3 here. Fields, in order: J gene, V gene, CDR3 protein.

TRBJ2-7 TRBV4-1 ASSQEARSSYEQY
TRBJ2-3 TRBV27 ASSSGDTQY
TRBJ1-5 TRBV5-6 ASSLSGDFSQPQH
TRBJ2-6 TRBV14 ASSQLGTAGYYGANVLT
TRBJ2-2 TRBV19 ASRGLAGGSGELF
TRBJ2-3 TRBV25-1 ASSEFTDTQY
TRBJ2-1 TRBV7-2 ASSLRGRLRSSYNEQF
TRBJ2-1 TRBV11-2 ASSLGGIDEQF
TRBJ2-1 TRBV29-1 SVDSASYNEQF
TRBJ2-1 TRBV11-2 ASSYGTLTDEQF
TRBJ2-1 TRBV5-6 ASSFRVSSYNEQF
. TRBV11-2 ASTWTGGRISYEQY
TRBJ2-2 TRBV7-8 ASSPGIAGAGELF
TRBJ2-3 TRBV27 ASSLLVAGGSDTQY
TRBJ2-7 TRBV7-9 ASSPDSSYEQY
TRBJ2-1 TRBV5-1 ASSLNRGLVSEQF
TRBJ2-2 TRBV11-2 ASSLEFAGGNTGELF
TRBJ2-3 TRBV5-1 ASSLALAGVGADTQY
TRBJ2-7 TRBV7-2 ASSYGSEQY
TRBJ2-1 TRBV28 ASRSVAGASYNEQF
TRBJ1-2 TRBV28 ASSLLGPLNYGYT
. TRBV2 ASSTDRGGTYEQY